This T cell receptor (beta chain) was profiled in a study of cytomegalovirus exposure and HLA in healthy donors. In the PCR, 60 Vbeta and 13 Jbeta primers were used. Clones were sequenced by immunoSEQ multiplex PCR, and TCRdb holds only the in-frame ones, with some missing. The data hold 190,000 or so clones, with around three quarters observed a single time. Findings and limits, study-wide: Later analysis identified over 15,000 TCR beta sequences associated with HLA alleles, using a false discovery rate threshold of 0.05. A further, later analysis showed that HLA-associated TCR beta chains (compared with equally common others) were more clonally expanded.

The CDR3 length is 15 residues. The V and J ends lost 1 base and 5 bases respectively, with 12 bases between them. Looked up from germline, CDR1 is LNHDA and CDR2 is SQIVND (reference sequence). For this clone: Its antigen is not known.

This clonotype was sampled from a boy younger than 18 in good health and CMV-seronegative. Sample: PBMCs. The chain is built from TRBV19 and TRBJ1-5, with TRBD1 as a possible D gene (6 bases). CDR3 protein: CASSIAPTGYQPQHF. CDR3 DNA sequence: TGTGCCAGTAGTATAGCCCCCACAGGGTATCAGCCCCAGCATTTT.